This is a list of T cell receptor beta chains from one sample in a study of T cell responses to AZD1222 COVID-19 vaccine. Sequencing used immunoSEQ multiplex PCR; TCRdb keeps in-frame clones, though not all of them. Here the sample spans 140,000 to 150,000 clones, roughly 90% being singletons. This sample comprised peripheral blood, obtained 28 days after the second AZD1222 dose. The receptors derive from an adult who received the AZD1222 COVID-19 vaccine. The CDR3 runs from the conserved cysteine through the conserved F or W. A D gene is named only where the DNA matches it firmly. For some rows the clone size is stated as once, few or many, or as a class when expanded; others skip it.

V,size,D,J,CDR3,DNA
TRBV19,.,.,TRBJ1-3,CASRPGGVLSGNTIYF,TGTGCCAGTAGGCCTGGGGGGGTCCTCTCTGGAAACACCATATATTTT
TRBV10-3,.,TRBD2,TRBJ2-1,CAISDSGLVGNEQFF,TGTGCCATCAGTGATAGTGGACTAGTTGGTAATGAGCAGTTCTTC
TRBV7-9,.,TRBD1,TRBJ1-5,CASSPPGQGGQPQHF,TGTGCCAGCAGCCCTCCGGGACAGGGAGGTCAGCCCCAGCATTTT
TRBV28,.,.,TRBJ2-7,CASSFPSPRSSYEQYF,TGTGCCAGCAGTTTCCCGTCCCCCCGAAGCTCCTACGAGCAGTACTTC
TRBV19,.,.,TRBJ2-7,CASSINRAGEQYF,TGTGCCAGTAGTATAAACAGGGCCGGCGAGCAGTACTTC
TRBV28,.,.,TRBJ1-1,CASSLIGVTEAFF,TGTGCCAGCAGTTTAATCGGGGTCACTGAAGCTTTCTTT
TRBV24-1,.,TRBD1,TRBJ2-3,CATSDSGTGMGDTQYF,TGTGCCACCAGTGACTCCGGGACAGGTATGGGAGATACGCAGTATTTT
TRBV2,.,.,TRBJ1-6,CASSEFQGGSPLHF,TGTGCCAGCAGTGAGTTTCAGGGCGGTTCACCCCTCCACTTT
TRBV19,few,.,TRBJ1-1,CASTWGSRNTEAFF,TGTGCCAGTACGTGGGGCAGTCGGAACACTGAAGCTTTCTTT
TRBV5-1,.,.,TRBJ1-3,CASSLGIDGSSGNTIYF,TGCGCCAGCAGCTTGGGGATAGACGGAAGCTCTGGAAACACCATATATTTT
TRBV5-1,.,.,TRBJ2-2,CASSLEVTVGGELFF,TGCGCCAGCAGCTTGGAGGTAACAGTCGGAGGGGAGCTGTTTTTT
TRBV29-1,.,.,TRBJ1-2,CSVVGIQGTLDGYTF,TGCAGCGTTGTGGGGATACAGGGTACTTTGGATGGCTACACCTTC
TRBV6-5,.,.,TRBJ1-2,CASRVLTANYGYTF,TGTGCCAGCAGGGTACTGACCGCTAACTATGGCTACACCTTC
TRBV11-2,.,.,TRBJ2-1,CASNLKGNEQFF,TGTGCCAGCAACCTGAAGGGGAATGAGCAGTTCTTC
TRBV5-1,once,TRBD2,TRBJ2-1,CASSLIPNRELADYNEQFF,TGCGCCAGCAGCTTAATCCCCAACAGGGAACTAGCGGACTACAATGAGCAGTTCTTC
TRBV9,.,.,TRBJ2-7,CASSVGGSYEQYF,TGTGCCAGCAGCGTAGGGGGTTCCTACGAGCAGTACTTC
TRBV7-9,.,.,TRBJ1-4,CASSLETATNEKLFF,TGTGCCAGCAGCTTAGAGACAGCGACTAATGAAAAACTGTTTTTT
TRBV7-2,.,TRBD1,TRBJ2-1,CASSSAGTGAYEQFF,TGTGCCAGCAGCTCCGCCGGGACAGGGGCCTATGAGCAGTTCTTC
TRBV18,.,TRBD2,TRBJ2-7,CASSLDLAGAGEQYF,TGTGCCAGCTCACTAGACCTAGCGGGAGCGGGCGAGCAGTACTTC
TRBV10-3,.,TRBD2,TRBJ2-7,CAISESTGREDSYEQYF,TGTGCCATCAGTGAGTCGACGGGTCGGGAGGACTCCTACGAGCAGTACTTC
TRBV28,.,TRBD1,TRBJ2-7,CASTQPGGAYEQYF,TGTGCCAGCACCCAACCAGGGGGAGCCTACGAGCAGTACTTC
TRBV27,few,TRBD1,TRBJ2-2,CASSFYTGGRAGELFF,TGTGCCAGCAGTTTCTATACAGGGGGCCGTGCCGGGGAGCTGTTTTTT
TRBV10-2,once,TRBD2,TRBJ2-7,CASSEGLAGAISEQYF,TGCGCCAGCAGTGAGGGACTAGCGGGAGCTATTAGCGAGCAGTACTTC
TRBV28,.,TRBD1,TRBJ1-5,CASDAGGTGAQGPQHF,TGTGCCAGCGACGCTGGGGGGACAGGGGCACAAGGGCCCCAGCATTTT
TRBV6-5,.,.,TRBJ1-5,CASSSGQLNQPQHF,TGTGCCAGCAGTTCTGGACAGCTTAATCAGCCCCAGCATTTT
TRBV24-1,.,.,TRBJ1-1,CATSGPEEGGTEAFF,TGTGCCACCAGTGGCCCGGAGGAGGGCGGCACTGAAGCTTTCTTT
TRBV30,.,TRBD2,TRBJ2-1,CAWSVEQTWGARTSGRAAEQFF,TGTGCCTGGAGTGTGGAACAGACTTGGGGGGCCCGGACTAGCGGGAGGGCCGCTGAGCAGTTCTTC
TRBV7-2,.,.,TRBJ1-4,CASSLLPEKLFF,TGTGCCAGCAGCTTGCTTCCCGAAAAACTGTTTTTT
TRBV5-6,.,TRBD2,TRBJ2-1,CASMRTSGRGNEQFF,TGTGCCAGCATGCGGACTAGCGGGAGGGGCAATGAGCAGTTCTTC
TRBV3-1/TRBV3-2,.,TRBD2,TRBJ2-7,CASSQLAGVGYEQYF,TGTGCCAGCAGCCAACTAGCGGGAGTAGGTTACGAGCAGTACTTC
TRBV27,.,.,TRBJ2-7,CASSQRGDSYEQYF,TGTGCCAGCAGCCAGAGAGGGGATTCCTACGAGCAGTACTTC
TRBV5-1,.,TRBD1,TRBJ2-5,CASSLTGVGETQYF,TGCGCCAGCAGCTTAACAGGGGTAGGGGAGACCCAGTACTTC
TRBV28,.,.,TRBJ1-4,CASRKESEEKLFF,TGTGCCAGCAGGAAGGAGTCGGAAGAAAAACTGTTTTTT
TRBV4-2,.,TRBD1,TRBJ1-2,CASSQTGTDNYGYTF,TGTGCCAGCAGCCAGACCGGGACAGATAACTATGGCTACACCTTC
TRBV6-5,.,.,TRBJ1-1,CASKAQGPTKAFF,TGTGCCAGCAAGGCACAGGGCCCAACTAAAGCTTTCTTT
TRBV11-2,.,.,TRBJ2-7,CASSLAWKKTYEQYF,TGTGCCAGCAGCTTAGCCTGGAAGAAAACCTACGAGCAGTACTTC
TRBV6-5,few,.,TRBJ1-1,CASSFRTNTEAFF,TGTGCCAGCAGCTTCAGGACGAACACTGAAGCTTTCTTT
TRBV20-1,.,.,TRBJ2-1,CSASSAGFNNEQFF,TGCAGTGCTAGTTCCGCGGGATTTAACAATGAGCAGTTCTTC
TRBV28,.,TRBD1,TRBJ1-1,CASSLTGAHEAFF,TGTGCCAGCAGTTTGACAGGGGCCCATGAAGCTTTCTTT
TRBV2,.,.,TRBJ1-3,CASSDVSGNTIYF,TGTGCCAGCAGTGACGTATCTGGAAACACCATATATTTT
TRBV27,.,.,TRBJ2-1,CASSLLRANEQFF,TGTGCCAGCAGTTTACTCAGGGCCAATGAGCAGTTCTTC
TRBV2,.,.,TRBJ2-1,CASSDYEQFF,TGTGCCAGCAGTGACTATGAGCAGTTCTTC
TRBV6-5,.,.,TRBJ1-3,CASSYSRTVSGNTIYF,TGTGCCAGCAGTTACTCCAGGACAGTCTCTGGAAACACCATATATTTT
TRBV5-1,.,TRBD1,TRBJ2-1,CASSANRDRGFF,TGCGCCAGCAGCGCGAACCGGGACAGGGGGTTCTTC
TRBV7-9,.,.,TRBJ1-5,CASSLSAGAGSQHF,TGTGCCAGCAGCTTATCGGCAGGGGCTGGGTCCCAGCATTTT
TRBV28,few,TRBD1,TRBJ1-4,CASRTGQGNEKLFF,TGTGCCAGCAGAACGGGACAGGGGAATGAAAAACTGTTTTTT
TRBV28,.,TRBD1,TRBJ2-5,CASSLQGEETQYF,TGTGCCAGCAGTTTACAGGGGGAGGAGACCCAGTACTTC
TRBV4-3,.,TRBD1,TRBJ2-7,CASSQGQGASEQYF,TGCGCCAGCAGCCAGGGACAGGGGGCTTCCGAGCAGTACTTC